These T cell receptor beta chains were read from a single sample in a study of graft-versus-host responses after intestinal transplantation. These receptors have no identified antigens. Repertoires were generated with immunoSEQ multiplex PCR, while TCRdb's copy carries only in-frame clones and drops some. Among more than 65,000 clones listed, roughly nine tenths were seen once. Material: unstimulated CD4+ T cells sorted from spleen or lymph node cells, obtained before intestinal transplant. These receptors all come from a human donor who received an intestinal transplant. Each CDR3 is given without its conserved first and last residue.

v_call,cdr3_aa
TRBV27,ASSFLANYEQY
TRBV9,ASSPTSGFTGELF
TRBV18,ASSPSGGQETQY
TRBV5-6,ASSLAAEGQPQH
TRBV29-1,SVGGNLAKNIQY
TRBV5-1,ASSLAASGAYNEQF
TRBV6-1,ASSLKWTENTEAF
TRBV5-1,ASSLDFRLAGGPIGGKTQY
TRBV30,AWSVLLYGYT
TRBV19,ASSTWTRSLETQY
TRBV2,ASTDSYNQPQH
TRBV5-6,ASSPTTGGNYGYT
TRBV2,ASRGTGGEQY
TRBV7-6,ASSSDTLNEQF
TRBV4-1,ASSQSDSRPEQY
TRBV4-2,ASSHIQGEGSGNTIY
TRBV5-5,ASSLEYRQGGYEQY
TRBV7-6,ASSPTGGAGNTIY
TRBV4-2,ASSQEDLSMNTEAF
TRBV23-1,ASSLNRDDYGYT
TRBV28,ASYGQGIGSPLH
TRBV6-5,ASSYSAGGMSDTQY
TRBV29-1,SVTGTGFRGYT